The 28 T cell receptor beta chains below were found in one sample sequenced in a study of cytomegalovirus exposure and HLA in healthy donors. PCR used 60 Vbeta primers and 13 Jbeta primers. Clones were sequenced by immunoSEQ multiplex PCR, and TCRdb holds only the in-frame ones, with some missing. The sample has over 80,000 clones, 65% to 80% seen once. Sequences were obtained from PBMCs. These receptors all come from a female donor in good health and CMV-seropositive.

Concerning this clone: Within the sample, other DNA sequences also encode this same CDR3. This rearrangement joins TRBV5-1 to TRBJ2-7; 12 bases line up with TRBD2. The CDR3 is 15 amino acids. Germline V gene sequence: CDR1 SGHRS, CDR2 YFSETQ. The V segment lost 5 bases and the J segment 3 bases; nucleotides outside the gene matches: 6. The CDR3, as DNA: TGCGCCAGCAGTTCCGGGACTAGCGGGCTCTACGAGCAGTACTTC. Its protein product is CASSSGTSGLYEQYF.

J is TRBJ2-1 and V is TRBV9; TRBD2 aligns across 11 bases. Trimming at V came to 0 bases and at J to 8 bases, leaving 10 bases not matched to a gene. Germline-derived CDR1 and CDR2 are SGDLS and YYNGEE. The CDR3 is made up of 17 amino acids. CDR3 sequence reads: CASSVAVSSGGADEQFF. The DNA of the CDR3 is TGTGCCAGCAGCGTAGCTGTCAGTAGCGGGGGGGCGGATGAGCAGTTCTTC. Full variable domain (missing parts from reference TRBV9 and TRBJ2-1): DSGVTQTPKHLITATGQRVTLRCSPRSGDLSVYWYQQSLDQGLQFLIQYYNGEERAKGNILERFSAQQFPDLHSELNLSSLELGDSALYFCASSVAVSSGGADEQFFGPGTRLTVL.

This clone was observed once. The V gene is TRBV29-1, the J gene TRBJ2-1, with 8 bases aligning to TRBD2. The germline gives CDR1 SQVTM, CDR2 ANQGSEA. Losses at the gene ends were 7 bases for V and 5 bases for J; bases not matched to a gene: 10. This CDR3 is 14 amino acids long. CDR3 in amino acids: CSAPGLVANNEQFF. The CDR3 bases are TGCAGCGCTCCGGGACTAGTGGCAAACAATGAGCAGTTCTTC.

The rearrangement links TRBV30 to TRBJ2-1; no reliable D call. The CDR3 has 14 amino acids. The V and J ends lost 2 bases and 1 base respectively, with 9 bases between them. Germline V gene lookup returns CDR1 GTSNPN and CDR2 SVGIG (reference sequence). The CDR3 loop is CAWSTLESYNEQFF. CDR3 nucleotides: TGTGCCTGGAGTACTTTAGAATCCTACAATGAGCAGTTCTTC.

Only a few counts were recorded for this clone. This chain links TRBV4-3 with TRBJ2-2, with a tentative D call TRBD2 (5 bases). Deletions cut 2 bases from V and 7 bases from J, with 14 bases between. Germline loops: CDR1 LGHNA, CDR2 YSLEER. The CDR3 is 15 amino acids. CDR3 residues: CASSQLELAGGELFF. CDR3 bases: TGCGCCAGCAGCCAACTCGAGCTAGCTGGCGGGGAGCTGTTTTTT.

This chain joins TRBV30 and TRBJ2-1; weak D call: TRBD1 (5 bases). CDR1 is GTSNPN, CDR2 SVGIG, per germline (reference sequence). This CDR3 region has 10 residues. Trimming took off 4 bases at V and 10 bases at J, with 8 bases between the two ends. CDR3 in amino acids: CAWKRGEQFF. The CDR3 DNA is TGTGCCTGGAAAAGGGGAGAGCAGTTCTTC. The full variable domain, completed using reference TRBV30 and TRBJ2-1, is SQTIHQWPATLVQPVGSPLSLECTVEGTSNPNLYWYRQAAGRGLQLLFYSVGIGQISSEVPQNLSASRPQDRQFILSSKKLLLSDSGFYLCAWKRGEQFFGPGTRLTVL.

There are a few counts of this clone. This chain connects TRBV5-1 to TRBJ1-4; the D is unclear. Germline assignment: CDR1 SGHRS and CDR2 YFSETQ. The CDR3 runs 14 residues. Trimming removed 0 bases from V and 8 bases from J, with 11 bases in between. The CDR3 protein is CASSLGPGAEKLFF. The CDR3 bases are TGCGCCAGCAGCTTGGGGCCGGGTGCCGAAAAACTGTTTTTT.

This clone occurred a few times. The chain is built from TRBV7-6 and TRBJ1-6, with no clear D. The V end was cut by 8 bases, the J end by 9 bases, with 11 bases between. This CDR3 contains 12 residues. Germline CDR1 SGHVS, CDR2 FNYEAQ. CDR3 loop: CASSMRGSPLHF. The DNA of the CDR3 is TGTGCCAGCTCAATGCGGGGTTCACCCCTCCACTTT.

This chain connects TRBV9 to TRBJ1-2, with 9 bases fitting TRBD1. After removal of 4 bases from V and 6 bases from J, the junction contained 7 bases not matched to a gene. Looked up from germline, CDR1 is SGDLS and CDR2 is YYNGEE. This CDR3 has 14 residues. The CDR3 DNA is TGTGCCAGCAGCCTTACAGGGGGCGCAAATGGCTACACCTTC. Translated, it gives CASSLTGGANGYTF.

The chain uses TRBV7-9 and TRBJ1-1, with 10 nucleotides matching TRBD1. The CDR3 has 13 amino acids. Looked up from germline, CDR1 is SEHNR and CDR2 is FQNEAQ (reference sequence). V shed 5 bases and J 4 bases; nucleotides not matched to a gene: 1. CDR3 nucleotides: TGTGCCAGCAGCGACAGGGGGCCCACTGAAGCTTTCTTT. It is translated as CASSDRGPTEAFF.

The gene calls are TRBV18 and TRBJ1-5; no clear D gene. This CDR3 is built from 13 residues. V was clipped by 2 bases and J by 5 bases, with 7 bases between them. CDR1 and CDR2 from the germline V gene are KGHSH and LQKENI. Here the CDR3 DNA reads TGTGCCAGCTCACCATCCGGGGATCAGCCCCAGCATTTT. Protein product: CASSPSGDQPQHF.

This clone appeared a few times. The J gene is TRBJ2-1, the V gene TRBV6-6; TRBD2 aligns across 8 bases. This CDR3 region has 14 residues. V shed 5 bases and J 1 base; nucleotides not matched to a gene: 1. Germline V gives CDR1 MNHNY, CDR2 SVGAGI (reference sequence). CDR3: CASSLAGSYNEQFF. The CDR3 region has the DNA TGTGCCAGCAGTCTAGCGGGTTCCTACAATGAGCAGTTCTTC.

V is TRBV7-2 and J is TRBJ2-5; perhaps TRBD2 as D (5 bases). Germline loops: CDR1 SGHTA, CDR2 FQGNSA. V lost 2 bases to trimming and J lost 4 bases, with 17 bases between them. The CDR3 sequence is 16 residues long. The CDR3 spells CASSLMGAVGLETQYF. In DNA form, the CDR3 reads TGTGCCAGCAGCTTAATGGGAGCCGTTGGCTTAGAGACCCAGTACTTC.

CDR3 DNA: TGTGCCAGCAGCCGCGGGGGACAGGCTAGCACAGATACGCAGTATTTT. It is translated as CASSRGGQASTDTQYF. The rearrangement links TRBV11-3 to TRBJ2-3; possible D gene TRBD1, 8 bases. Trimming stripped 5 bases from V and 0 bases from J, with 15 bases between. This CDR3 comprises 16 residues. Looked up from germline, CDR1 is SGHNT and CDR2 is YENEEA.

The V and J genes are TRBV6-4 and TRBJ2-7; TRBD2 might be the D (6 bases). V was clipped by 3 bases and J by 2 bases, with 11 bases between them. This CDR3 is 14 amino acids long. Germline V gene data show CDR1 as MRHNA and CDR2 as SNTAGT. The CDR3 DNA reads TGTGCCAGCAGTGAAACGGGGGAAGCCTACGAGCAGTACTTC. Amino acids: CASSETGEAYEQYF.

The rearrangement links TRBV9 to TRBJ1-1, with 12 bases matching TRBD1. V lost 4 bases to trimming and J lost 0 bases; unmatched junction nucleotides: 7. The CDR3 has 17 residues. The germline CDR1 and CDR2 sequences are SGDLS and YYNGEE. For the CDR3, the DNA is TGTGCCAGCAGCCCGGGACAGGGGGCCGTCATGAACACTGAAGCTTTCTTT. Protein: CASSPGQGAVMNTEAFF.

The rearrangement joins TRBV7-2 to TRBJ1-5, with 7 nucleotides matching TRBD1. With V trimmed by 5 bases and J by 1 base, 5 bases remained unmatched. This CDR3 is built from 15 residues. CDR1 is SGHTA, CDR2 FQGNSA, per germline. CDR3 sequence: CASSPGQLSNQPQHF. The CDR3 DNA reads as TGTGCCAGCAGCCCGGGACAGCTCAGCAATCAGCCCCAGCATTTT.

This rearrangement joins TRBV5-4 to TRBJ2-5; TRBD1 might be the D (5 bases). The CDR3 contains 13 residues. V gave up 4 bases and J gave up 1 base, with 8 bases separating them. Germline CDR1 reads SGHNT; CDR2 reads YYREEE (reference sequence). CDR3 sequence (DNA): TGTGCCAGCAGCGGACAAACCCAAGAGACCCAGTACTTC. Translating it yields CASSGQTQETQYF. The full variable domain, with the rest looked up from reference TRBV5-4 and TRBJ2-5, is ETGVTQSPTHLIKTRGQQVTLRCSSQSGHNTVSWYQQALGQGPQFIFQYYREEENGRGNFPPRFSGLQFPNYSSELNVNALELDDSALYLCASSGQTQETQYFGPGTRLLVL.

The chain couples TRBV11-2 to TRBJ1-2, with a possible D match to TRBD1 (6 bases). The CDR3 length is 16 residues. CDR1 SGHAT and CDR2 FQNNGV come from the germline V gene. V lost 0 bases to trimming and J lost 6 bases, with 17 bases between them. CDR3 bases: TGTGCCAGCAGCTTAGACATAGGGGGGGGCGCGGATGGCTACACCTTC. Residues: CASSLDIGGGADGYTF.

This rearrangement joins TRBV11-2 to TRBJ1-6; the D gene is possibly TRBD1 (6 bases). Germline CDR1 SGHAT, CDR2 FQNNGV. V lost 0 bases and J 10 bases, leaving 10 bases between the germline ends. The CDR3 has 14 residues. The CDR3 coding sequence is TGTGCCAGCAGCTTAGACAGGGGAGAGTCACCCCTCCACTTT. It is translated as CASSLDRGESPLHF.

The gene calls are TRBV2 and TRBJ1-5; 9 nucleotides match TRBD1. CDR3 size: 13 residues. Germline values: CDR1 SNHLY, CDR2 FYNNEI. V dropped 6 bases and J dropped 7; count of bases not matched to a gene: 4. Written as DNA, the CDR3 is TGTGCCAGCAGGGGACAGGGTGGGCAGCCCCAGCATTTT. Translated: CASRGQGGQPQHF.

The chain carries TRBV5-6 and TRBJ2-7, with TRBD1 as a possible D gene (6 bases). V was clipped by 4 bases and J by 2 bases, with 13 bases between them. The CDR3 is made up of 14 amino acids. Germline values: CDR1 SGHDT, CDR2 YYEEEE. CDR3 amino acids: CASSIGTRTYEQYF. CDR3 in DNA: TGTGCCAGCAGCATCGGGACAAGGACCTACGAGCAGTACTTC. Drawing the rest from reference TRBV5-6 and TRBJ2-7, the complete variable domain is DAGVTQSPTHLIKTRGQQVTLRCSPKSGHDTVSWYQQALGQGPQFIFQYYEEEERQRGNFPDRFSGHQFPNYSSELNVNALLLGDSALYLCASSIGTRTYEQYFGPGTRLTVT.

This chain uses TRBV9 with TRBJ2-5, with D possibly matching TRBD2 (5 bases). Germline V gene data show CDR1 as SGDLS and CDR2 as YYNGEE. V was shortened by 2 bases and J by 0 bases, with 11 bases between the two germline ends. The CDR3 is 15 residues long. The CDR3 spells CASSVTPGDQETQYF. The CDR3 nucleotides are TGTGCCAGCAGCGTGACCCCCGGGGACCAAGAGACCCAGTACTTC.

This chain uses TRBV28 with TRBJ2-1; TRBD2 agrees at 8 bases. From germline, CDR1 is MDHEN and CDR2 SYDVKM. The CDR3 is 14 residues long. V shed 8 bases and J 6 bases; nucleotides not matched to a gene: 9. CDR3 residues: CASVRRGGINEQFF. The DNA of the CDR3 is TGTGCCAGCGTCCGGCGCGGGGGGATCAATGAGCAGTTCTTC.

This clone turned up a few times. The chain has TRBV4-1 and TRBJ1-1; 7 nucleotides line up with TRBD1. Looked up from germline, CDR1 is MGHRA and CDR2 is YSYEKL. The length of the CDR3 is 16 residues. J lost 5 bases, V lost 0 bases, and 9 bases had no gene match. CDR3 in DNA: TGCGCCAGCAGCCAAGAGGCAGGGGGAAGGGGGACTGAAGCTTTCTTT. The encoded protein is CASSQEAGGRGTEAFF.

This clone appeared many times. The CDR3 region is CASSRPSTGNYGYTF. CDR3 nucleotides: TGTGCCAGCAGTCGCCCTAGCACAGGGAACTATGGCTACACCTTC. This chain uses TRBV6-5 with TRBJ1-2; a weak D match, TRBD1 (6 bases). Germline V gives CDR1 MNHEY, CDR2 SVGAGI. Trimming cost V 5 bases and J 2 bases, with 15 bases left between them. The CDR3 loop spans 15 amino acids.

This chain links TRBV5-1 with TRBJ2-3; weak D call: TRBD2 (7 bases). The CDR3 covers 13 residues. The V end lost 7 bases, the J end lost 5 bases, and 14 bases lay between the germline ends. CDR1 is SGHRS and CDR2 is YFSETQ in the germline V gene. In DNA form, the CDR3 reads TGCGCCAGCGGGGGGGCCCCTGGAGATACGCAGTATTTT. It encodes CASGGAPGDTQYF.

V usage is TRBV14 and J usage is TRBJ1-1, with unresolved D. The CDR3 consists of 16 residues. Trimming cost V 4 bases and J 1 base, with 16 bases left between them. Germline V gene sequence: CDR1 SGHDN, CDR2 FVKESK. CDR3 in amino acids: CASSRARREGNTEAFF. As DNA, the CDR3 is TGTGCCAGCAGCCGCGCGAGGAGAGAAGGGAACACTGAAGCTTTCTTT.